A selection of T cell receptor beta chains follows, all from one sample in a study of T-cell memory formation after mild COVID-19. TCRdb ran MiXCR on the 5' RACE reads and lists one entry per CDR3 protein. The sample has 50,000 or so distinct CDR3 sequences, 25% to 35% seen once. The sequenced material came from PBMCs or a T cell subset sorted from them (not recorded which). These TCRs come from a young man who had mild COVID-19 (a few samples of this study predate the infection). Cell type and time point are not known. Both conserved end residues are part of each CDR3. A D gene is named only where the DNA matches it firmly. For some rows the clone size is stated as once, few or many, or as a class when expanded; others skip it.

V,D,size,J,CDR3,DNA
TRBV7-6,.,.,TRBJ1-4,CASSLQENEKLFF,TGTGCCAGCAGCTTACAGGAAAATGAAAAACTGTTTTTT
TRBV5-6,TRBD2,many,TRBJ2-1,CASSLGASGGYNEQFF,TGTGCCAGCAGCTTGGGGGCTAGCGGAGGGTACAATGAGCAGTTCTTC
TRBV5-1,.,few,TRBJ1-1,CASTSGGTEAFF,TGCGCCAGCACTTCCGGAGGCACTGAAGCTTTCTTT
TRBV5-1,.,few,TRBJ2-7,CASSLDGPNEQYF,TGCGCCAGCAGCTTGGACGGACCAAACGAGCAGTACTTC
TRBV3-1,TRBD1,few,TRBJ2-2,CASSQETGVGAGELFF,TGTGCCAGCAGCCAAGAGACAGGGGTCGGCGCCGGGGAGCTGTTTTTT
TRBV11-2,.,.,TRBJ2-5,CASSLGSETQYF,TGTGCCAGCAGCTTAGGCTCAGAGACCCAGTACTTC
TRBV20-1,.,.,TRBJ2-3,CSARALLSGLRDTQYF,TGCAGTGCTAGAGCCCTCCTCAGCGGTCTTAGGGATACGCAGTATTTT
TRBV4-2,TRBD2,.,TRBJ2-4,CASSQDWGLAGENIQYF,TGTGCCAGCAGCCAAGATTGGGGGCTAGCGGGGGAAAACATTCAGTACTTC
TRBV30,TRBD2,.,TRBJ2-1,CAWGEGEQFF,TGTGCCTGGGGGGAGGGTGAGCAGTTCTTC
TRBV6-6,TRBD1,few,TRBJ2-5,CASSTRTGQETQYF,TGTGCCAGCAGTACTCGGACAGGCCAAGAGACCCAGTACTTC
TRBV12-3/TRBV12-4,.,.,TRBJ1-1,CASSSLLREAFF,TGTGCCAGCAGTTCCCTCCTACGCGAAGCTTTCTTT
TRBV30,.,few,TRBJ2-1,CAWSGSRAPYNEQFF,TGTGCCTGGAGCGGGAGTCGGGCCCCCTACAATGAGCAGTTCTTC
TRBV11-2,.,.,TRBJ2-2,CASSLDVTGELFF,TGTGCCAGCAGCTTAGATGTGACCGGGGAGCTGTTTTTT
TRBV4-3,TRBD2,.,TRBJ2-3,CASSRSLAGETDTQYF,TGCGCCAGCAGCCGTAGCCTAGCGGGCGAGACAGATACGCAGTATTTT
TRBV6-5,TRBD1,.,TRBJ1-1,CASSRPGTGTTEAFF,TGTGCCAGCAGTCGTCCCGGGACAGGGACCACTGAAGCTTTCTTT
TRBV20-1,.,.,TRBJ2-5,CSASPPGAMETQYF,TGCAGTGCTTCCCCCCCCGGGGCCATGGAGACCCAGTACTTC
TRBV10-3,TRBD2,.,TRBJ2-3,CAIRGGLADTQYF,TGTGCCATCCGGGGGGGCCTCGCAGATACGCAGTATTTT
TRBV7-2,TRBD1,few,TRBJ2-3,CASSSTGGNTDTQYF,TGTGCCAGCAGCTCGACAGGGGGCAACACAGATACGCAGTATTTT
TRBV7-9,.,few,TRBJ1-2,CASSGSPSGGYTF,TGTGCCAGCAGCGGAAGTCCGTCGGGGGGCTACACCTTC
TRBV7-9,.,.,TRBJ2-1,CASSLVGIGVTYNEQFF,TGTGCCAGCAGCTTAGTGGGTATCGGTGTTACCTACAATGAGCAGTTCTTC
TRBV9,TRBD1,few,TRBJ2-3,CASSVDDRVTDTQYF,TGTGCCAGCAGCGTAGACGACAGGGTCACAGATACGCAGTATTTT
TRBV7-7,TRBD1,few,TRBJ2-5,CASSLWTGEETQYF,TGTGCTAGCAGCTTATGGACAGGGGAAGAGACCCAGTACTTC
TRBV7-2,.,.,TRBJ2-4,CASSSPVLAKNIQYF,TGTGCCAGCAGCTCCCCCGTACTAGCCAAAAACATTCAGTACTTC
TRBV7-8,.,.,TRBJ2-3,CASSLDVSSTDTQYF,TGTGCCAGCAGCTTAGACGTCTCTAGCACAGATACGCAGTATTTT
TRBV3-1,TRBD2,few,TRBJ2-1,CASSQDGVAGASSYNEQFF,TGTGCCAGCAGCCAAGACGGAGTAGCGGGGGCAAGCTCCTACAATGAGCAGTTCTTC
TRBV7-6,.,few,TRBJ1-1,CASSLVASEAFF,TGTGCCAGCAGCTTAGTCGCCAGTGAAGCTTTCTTT
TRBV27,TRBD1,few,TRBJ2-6,CASSYGQGMGSGANVLTF,TGTGCCAGCAGTTACGGACAGGGAATGGGCTCTGGGGCCAACGTCCTGACTTTC
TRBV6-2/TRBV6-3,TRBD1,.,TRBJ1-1,CASWGPRGLKTEAFF,TGTGCCAGCTGGGGGCCCAGGGGGCTGAAAACTGAAGCTTTCTTT
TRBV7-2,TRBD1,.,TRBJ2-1,CASSLGQGEPTYNEQFF,TGTGCCAGCAGCTTGGGGCAGGGGGAGCCAACTTACAATGAGCAGTTCTTC
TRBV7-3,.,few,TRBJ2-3,CASSLVPGDTQYF,TGTGCCAGCAGCTTAGTCCCCGGAGATACGCAGTATTTT
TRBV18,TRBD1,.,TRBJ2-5,CASSPPRPARDRGRETQYF,TGTGCCAGCTCACCACCGCGTCCTGCCCGGGACAGGGGGCGAGAGACCCAGTACTTC
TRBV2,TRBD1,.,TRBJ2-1,CASSEFDRGNEQFF,TGTGCCAGCAGTGAATTTGACAGGGGCAATGAGCAGTTCTTC
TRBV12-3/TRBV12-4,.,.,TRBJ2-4,CASGGNIQYF,TGTGCCAGCGGGGGAAACATTCAGTACTTC
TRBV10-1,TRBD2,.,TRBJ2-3,CASGGLAGTDTQYF,TGCGCCAGCGGAGGACTAGCGGGCACAGATACGCAGTATTTT
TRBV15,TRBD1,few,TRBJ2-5,CATSRTGNQDFEETQYF,TGTGCCACCAGCAGGACAGGGAACCAAGATTTCGAAGAGACCCAGTACTTC
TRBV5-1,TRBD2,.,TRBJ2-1,CASTQGLAGESNEQFF,TGCGCCAGCACCCAGGGCCTAGCGGGGGAAAGCAATGAGCAGTTCTTC
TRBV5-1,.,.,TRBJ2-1,CASSPPRLGPYNEQFF,TGCGCCAGCAGCCCTCCTAGACTAGGACCCTACAATGAGCAGTTCTTC
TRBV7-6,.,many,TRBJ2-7,CASSYRDNEQYF,TGTGCCAGCAGCTACAGGGACAACGAGCAGTACTTC
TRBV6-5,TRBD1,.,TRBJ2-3,CASSYGDRSTDTQYF,TGTGCCAGCAGTTATGGGGACAGGAGCACAGATACGCAGTATTTT
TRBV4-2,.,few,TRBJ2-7,CASSETDQGPAYEQYF,TGTGCCAGCAGCGAGACGGACCAAGGACCAGCCTACGAGCAGTACTTC
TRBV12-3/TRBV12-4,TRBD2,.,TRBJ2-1,CASSPAGASYNEQFF,TGTGCCAGCAGTCCAGCGGGGGCCTCCTACAATGAGCAGTTCTTC
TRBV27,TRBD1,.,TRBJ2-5,CASSLSRGRMETQYF,TGTGCCAGCAGTTTATCGAGGGGGCGGATGGAGACCCAGTACTTC
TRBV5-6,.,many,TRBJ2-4,CASSFGRGWSKNIQYF,TGTGCCAGCAGCTTCGGCAGGGGCTGGTCCAAAAACATTCAGTACTTC
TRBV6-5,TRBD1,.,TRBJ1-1,CASSPDRGGTEAFF,TGTGCCAGCAGTCCAGACAGGGGCGGCACTGAAGCTTTCTTT
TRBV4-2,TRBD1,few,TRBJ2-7,CASSQETGGTYEQYF,TGTGCCAGCAGCCAAGAGACAGGGGGCACATACGAGCAGTACTTC
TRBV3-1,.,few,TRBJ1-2,CASSQALSGLANYGYTF,TGTGCCAGCAGCCAAGCGCTGTCGGGCTTGGCTAACTATGGCTACACCTTC
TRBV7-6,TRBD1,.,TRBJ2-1,CASSSGQGVVDEQFF,TGTGCCAGCAGCTCGGGACAGGGGGTTGTCGATGAGCAGTTCTTC
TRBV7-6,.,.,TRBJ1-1,CASSLSGIGEAFF,TGTGCCAGCAGCTTGTCAGGGATCGGTGAAGCTTTCTTT
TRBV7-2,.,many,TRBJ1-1,CASSMDPGNTEAFF,TGTGCCAGCAGCATGGATCCCGGGAACACTGAAGCTTTCTTT
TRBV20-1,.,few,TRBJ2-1,CSARPDGSSYNEQFF,TGCAGTGCTAGACCGGACGGAAGCTCCTACAATGAGCAGTTCTTC
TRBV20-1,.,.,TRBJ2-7,CSANKGGSYEQYF,TGCAGTGCTAATAAGGGGGGATCCTACGAGCAGTACTTC
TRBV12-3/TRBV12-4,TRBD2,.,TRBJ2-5,CAIRPSGGVQETQYF,TGTGCCATCCGGCCTAGCGGGGGGGTTCAAGAGACCCAGTACTTC
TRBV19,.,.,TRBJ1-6,CASSNLPGLNSPLHF,TGTGCCAGTAGTAATCTTCCGGGACTAAACTCACCCCTCCACTTT
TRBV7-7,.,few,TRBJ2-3,CASSPTGPIPPDTQYF,TGTGCTAGCAGCCCGACCGGACCCATTCCTCCAGATACGCAGTATTTT
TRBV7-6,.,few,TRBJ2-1,CASSFGYEQFF,TGTGCCAGCAGCTTTGGCTATGAGCAGTTCTTC
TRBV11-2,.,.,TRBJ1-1,CASSAPRGVGPEAFF,TGTGCCAGCAGCGCGCCTAGGGGGGTTGGACCTGAAGCTTTCTTT
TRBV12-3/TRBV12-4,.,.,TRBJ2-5,CASSLSQTQYF,TGTGCCAGCAGTTTAAGTCAGACCCAGTACTTC
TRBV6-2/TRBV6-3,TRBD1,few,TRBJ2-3,CASSYRYRTGTDTQYF,TGTGCCAGCAGTTACCGCTATCGGACAGGAACAGATACGCAGTATTTT
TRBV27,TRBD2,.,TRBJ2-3,CASSLSGGPTDTQYF,TGTGCCAGCAGTTTGAGCGGGGGCCCCACAGATACGCAGTATTTT
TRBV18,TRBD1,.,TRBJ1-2,CASSPTTGQAGRGYTF,TGTGCCAGCTCACCCACGACCGGACAGGCAGGCAGAGGCTACACCTTC